The source of this T cell receptor (beta chain) is a study of blood T cells in healthy people across ages. Study-level points and caveats: Nothing was known about donor CMV status, and this possibly confounded expanded clonotype changes. Diversity was estimated from one million T cells, and these estimates were considered underestimates.

Using a J-beta primer mix together with a sample-barcoded 5' primer, a second PCR was run for roughly 6 to 12 cycles. Every cDNA was tagged by a template-switch adaptor with 12 random nucleotides. MiXCR was run by TCRdb on the 5' RACE reads, yielding one entry per CDR3 protein. The table includes around 970,000 distinct CDR3 sequences, roughly 51% detected once. Germline CDR1 and CDR2: ENHRY and SYGVKD. V shed 10 bases and J shed 8 bases, with 9 bases lying between them. This CDR3 has 10 residues. For this clonotype: Its antigen is not known.

Roughly 10 milliliters of peripheral blood were drawn from each donor. Sequencing input: blood. The chain recombines TRBV10-3 with TRBJ2-1, with a possible D match to TRBD2 (6 bases). This TCR was sampled from a woman aged 55-69 years in good health. The CDR3 DNA is TGTGCCACCGCTAGCGATGAGCAGTTCTTC. Residues: CATASDEQFF.